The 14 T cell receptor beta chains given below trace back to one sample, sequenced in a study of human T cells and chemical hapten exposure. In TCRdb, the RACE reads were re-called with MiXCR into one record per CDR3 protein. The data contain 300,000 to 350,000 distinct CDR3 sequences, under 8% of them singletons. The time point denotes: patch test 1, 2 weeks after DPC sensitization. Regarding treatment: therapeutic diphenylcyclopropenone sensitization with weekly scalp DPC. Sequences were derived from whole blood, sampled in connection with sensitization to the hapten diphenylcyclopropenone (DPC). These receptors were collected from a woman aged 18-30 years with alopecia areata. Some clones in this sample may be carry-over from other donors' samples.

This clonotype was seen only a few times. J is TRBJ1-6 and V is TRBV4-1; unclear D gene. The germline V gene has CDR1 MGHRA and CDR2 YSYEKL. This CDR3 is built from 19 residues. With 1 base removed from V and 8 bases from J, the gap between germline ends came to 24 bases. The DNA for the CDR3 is TGCGCCAGCAGCCAAGGGGTCGGACCGAGTATCGGACGACATTCACCCCTCCACTTT. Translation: CASSQGVGPSIGRHSPLHF.

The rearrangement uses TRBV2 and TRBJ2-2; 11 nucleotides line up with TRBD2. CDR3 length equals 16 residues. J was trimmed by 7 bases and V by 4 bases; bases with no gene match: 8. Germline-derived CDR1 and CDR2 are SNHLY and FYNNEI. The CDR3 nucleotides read TGTGCCAGCAGTGTTCGGCTAGCGGGGGGTAACGGGGAGCTGTTTTTT. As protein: CASSVRLAGGNGELFF. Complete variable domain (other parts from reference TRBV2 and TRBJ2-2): EPEVTQTPSHQVTQMGQEVILRCVPISNHLYFYWYRQILGQKVEFLVSFYNNEISEKSEIFDDQFSVERPDGSNFTLKIRSTKLEDSAMYFCASSVRLAGGNGELFFGEGSRLTVL.

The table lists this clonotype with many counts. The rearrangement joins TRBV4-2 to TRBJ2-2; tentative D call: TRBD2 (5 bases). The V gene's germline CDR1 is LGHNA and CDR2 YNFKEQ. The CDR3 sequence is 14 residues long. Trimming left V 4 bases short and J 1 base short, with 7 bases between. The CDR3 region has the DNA TGTGCCAGCAGCCGGGAGAAGAACACCGGGGAGCTGTTTTTT. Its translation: CASSREKNTGELFF.

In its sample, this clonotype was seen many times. CDR3 in DNA: TGTGCCAGCAGGGGTCGGGGCGTTCAGCCCCAGCATTTT. Residues: CASRGRGVQPQHF. V is TRBV28 and J is TRBJ1-5; the D gene is possibly TRBD1 (5 bases). Germline CDR1 MDHEN, CDR2 SYDVKM. Trimming pared 6 bases from V and 6 bases from J, leaving 12 bases between. This CDR3 region has 13 residues.

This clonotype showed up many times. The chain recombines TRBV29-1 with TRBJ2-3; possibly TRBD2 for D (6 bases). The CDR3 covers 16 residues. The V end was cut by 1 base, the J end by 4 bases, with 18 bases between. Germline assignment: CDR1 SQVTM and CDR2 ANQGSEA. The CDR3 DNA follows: TGCAGCGTTGAAGCTATTACAGGTCGCGGGGCAGATACGCAGTATTTT. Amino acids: CSVEAITGRGADTQYF.

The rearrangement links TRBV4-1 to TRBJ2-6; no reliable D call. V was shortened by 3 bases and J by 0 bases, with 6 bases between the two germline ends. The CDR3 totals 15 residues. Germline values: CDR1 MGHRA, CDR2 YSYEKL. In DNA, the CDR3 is TGCGCCAGCAGCCACCGTTACTCTGGGGCCAACGTCCTGACTTTC. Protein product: CASSHRYSGANVLTF.

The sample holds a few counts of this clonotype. CDR3 in DNA: TGTGCCAGCAGTTACGCCAGGGAGGTGGCTAACTATGGCTACACCTTC. Translated: CASSYAREVANYGYTF. This chain joins TRBV6-5 and TRBJ1-2; D perhaps matches TRBD1 (5 bases). Germline CDR1 and CDR2: MNHEY and SVGAGI. This CDR3 region has 16 residues. V lost 2 bases and J 0 bases, leaving 13 bases between the germline ends.

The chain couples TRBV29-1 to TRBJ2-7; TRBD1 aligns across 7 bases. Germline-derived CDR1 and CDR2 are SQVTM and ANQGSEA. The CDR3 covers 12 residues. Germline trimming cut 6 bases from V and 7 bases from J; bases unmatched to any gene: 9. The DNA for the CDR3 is TGCAGCGTCAGACAGGGACCGGGGGAGCAGTACTTC. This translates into CSVRQGPGEQYF.

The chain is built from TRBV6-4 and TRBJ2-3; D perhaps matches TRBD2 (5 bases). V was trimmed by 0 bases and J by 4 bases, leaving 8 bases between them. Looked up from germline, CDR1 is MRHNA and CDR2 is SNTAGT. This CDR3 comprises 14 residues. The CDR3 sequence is CASSDSEGPDTQYF. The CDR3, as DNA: TGTGCCAGCAGTGACTCCGAGGGCCCAGATACGCAGTATTTT.

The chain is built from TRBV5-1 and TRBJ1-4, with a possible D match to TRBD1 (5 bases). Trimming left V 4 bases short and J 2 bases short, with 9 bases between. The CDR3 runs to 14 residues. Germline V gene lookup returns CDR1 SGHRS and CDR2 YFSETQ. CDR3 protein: CASSKDSTNEKLFF. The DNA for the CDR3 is TGCGCCAGCAGCAAAGACAGTACTAATGAAAAACTGTTTTTT.

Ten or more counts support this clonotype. This chain's CDR3 is CATGSGTGNEKLFF. The CDR3 bases are TGTGCCACCGGATCCGGGACAGGGAATGAAAAACTGTTTTTT. The V and J genes are TRBV6-1 and TRBJ1-4, with TRBD1 matching 9 bases. With V trimmed by 10 bases and J by 5 bases, 8 bases remained unmatched. This CDR3 has 14 amino acids. The germline V gene has CDR1 MNHNS and CDR2 SASEGT.

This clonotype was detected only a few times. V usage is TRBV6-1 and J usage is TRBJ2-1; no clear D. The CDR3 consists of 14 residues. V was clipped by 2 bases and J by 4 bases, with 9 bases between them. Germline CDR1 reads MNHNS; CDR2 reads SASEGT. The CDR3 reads CASSELTVYNEQFF. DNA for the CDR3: TGTGCCAGCAGTGAATTGACGGTTTACAATGAGCAGTTCTTC.

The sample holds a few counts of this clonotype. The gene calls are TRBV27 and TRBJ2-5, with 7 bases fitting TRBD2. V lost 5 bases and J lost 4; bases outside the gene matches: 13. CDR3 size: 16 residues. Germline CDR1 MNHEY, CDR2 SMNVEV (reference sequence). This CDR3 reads CASSGDGPGGRETQYF. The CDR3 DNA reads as TGTGCCAGCAGTGGGGATGGACCGGGGGGACGAGAGACCCAGTACTTC.

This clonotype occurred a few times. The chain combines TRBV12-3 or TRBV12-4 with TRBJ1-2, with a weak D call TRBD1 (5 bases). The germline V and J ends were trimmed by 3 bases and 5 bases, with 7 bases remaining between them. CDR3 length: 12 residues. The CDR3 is CASSFGGYGYTF. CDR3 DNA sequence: TGTGCCAGCAGTTTTGGGGGGTATGGCTACACCTTC.